The 12 T cell receptor beta chains presented below share a single source sample, sequenced in a study of T cell responses to AZD1222 COVID-19 vaccine. Data came from immunoSEQ multiplex PCR; TCRdb stores just in-frame clones and leaves some out. The repertoire holds some 190,000 clones, with more than 85% as singletons. This sample comprised peripheral blood, obtained 28 days after the second AZD1222 dose. The receptors stem from an adult who received the AZD1222 COVID-19 vaccine.

The chain combines TRBV6-5 with TRBJ2-2, with D maybe TRBD1 (5 bases). CDR3 size: 14 residues. V gave up 5 bases and J gave up 6 bases, with 13 bases separating them. Per the germline V gene, CDR1 is MNHEY and CDR2 is SVGAGI. As DNA, the CDR3 is TGTGCCAGCAGTAGATACACAGGCTCCGGGGAGCTGTTTTTT. Protein sequence: CASSRYTGSGELFF.

CDR3 residues: CSARGLAGYNEQFF. Written as DNA, the CDR3 is TGCAGCGCCCGGGGACTAGCGGGTTACAATGAGCAGTTCTTC. The V call is TRBV29-1, the J call TRBJ2-1; the match to TRBD2 covers 12 bases. The germline V gene encodes CDR1 SQVTM and CDR2 ANQGSEA. CDR3 length equals 14 residues. Trimming removed 7 bases from V and 4 bases from J; junction bases left unmatched: 5.

J is TRBJ2-7 and V is TRBV6-5; weak D call: TRBD1 (5 bases). The CDR3 contains 15 residues. V lost 2 bases and J lost 3, with 14 bases in between. The germline V gene has CDR1 MNHEY and CDR2 SVGAGI. In DNA, the CDR3 is TGTGCCAGCAGTTACACGCCCACCGGACACTACGAGCAGTACTTC. It encodes CASSYTPTGHYEQYF.

The genes are TRBV5-1 and TRBJ2-5; unclear D gene. The germline V and J ends were trimmed by 4 bases and 5 bases, with 18 bases remaining between them. The germline V gene encodes CDR1 SGHRS and CDR2 YFSETQ. The CDR3 sequence is 15 residues long. The DNA for the CDR3 is TGCGCCAGCAGCCCCCAGGTCCAAATTAGGGAGACCCAGTACTTC. It encodes CASSPQVQIRETQYF.

The chain recombines TRBV28 with TRBJ1-1; D perhaps matches TRBD1 (6 bases). V lost 8 bases, J lost 4 bases, and 17 bases lay in between. The CDR3 covers 14 residues. Looked up from germline, CDR1 is MDHEN and CDR2 is SYDVKM. This chain's CDR3 is CASRQEHRSTEAFF. CDR3 bases: TGTGCCAGCCGACAGGAGCATCGGAGCACTGAAGCTTTCTTT.

The chain has TRBV20-1 and TRBJ1-2, with D unresolved. Germline V gene sequence: CDR1 DFQATT, CDR2 SNEGSKA (reference sequence). The CDR3 is made up of 11 amino acids. V was pared by 5 bases and J by 5 bases, with 9 bases between. The chain's CDR3 is CSASSSYGYTF. CDR3 nucleotides: TGCAGTGCTTCGAGCTCTTATGGCTACACCTTC.

The chain couples TRBV11-2 to TRBJ1-6; TRBD1 matches at 8 bases. The CDR3 is made up of 16 amino acids. V dropped 1 base and J dropped 6; count of bases not matched to a gene: 5. Germline values: CDR1 SGHAT, CDR2 FQNNGV. The CDR3 sequence: CASSLGVRGPNSPLHF. For the CDR3, the DNA is TGTGCCAGCAGCTTAGGAGTCAGGGGGCCTAATTCACCCCTCCACTTT.

The chain employs TRBV7-8 and TRBJ1-4; a possible D gene is TRBD1 (6 bases). Germline CDR1 reads SGHVS; CDR2 reads FQNEAQ. V lost 1 base, J lost 3 bases, and 9 bases lay in between. The CDR3 runs to 15 residues. The CDR3 DNA sequence: TGTGCCAGCAGCTTAGTAGGGGGGGCTAATGAAAAACTGTTTTTT. Encoded protein: CASSLVGGANEKLFF. Using reference TRBV7-8 and TRBJ1-4 for the parts outside the CDR3, the full variable domain is GAGVSQSPRYKVAKRGQDVALRCDPISGHVSLFWYQQALGQGPEFLTYFQNEAQLDKSGLPSDRFFAERPEGSVSTLKIQRTQQEDSAVYLCASSLVGGANEKLFFGSGTQLSVL.

The V gene is TRBV5-1, the J gene TRBJ2-2; D gene ambiguous. The CDR3 loop spans 15 amino acids. CDR1 is SGHRS, CDR2 YFSETQ, per germline. Deletions cut 0 bases from V and 2 bases from J, with 8 bases between. The CDR3 DNA reads as TGCGCCAGCAGCTTGGTGTTGTTCAACACCGGGGAGCTGTTTTTT. This translates into CASSLVLFNTGELFF. The variable domain in full, completed from reference TRBV5-1 and TRBJ2-2, reads KAGVTQTPRYLIKTRGQQVTLSCSPISGHRSVSWYQQTPGQGLQFLFEYFSETQRNKGNFPGRFSGRQFSNSRSEMNVSTLELGDSALYLCASSLVLFNTGELFFGEGSRLTVL.

This chain links TRBV27 with TRBJ1-1; D may be TRBD1 (5 bases). The CDR3 loop spans 17 amino acids. In germline, CDR1 is MNHEY, CDR2 SMNVEV (reference sequence). Trimming shortened V by 3 bases and J by 1 base, and 18 bases separated the two germline ends. CDR3 nucleotides: TGTGCCAGCAGTTTCCCGACAGACCTACACTCGAACACTGAAGCTTTCTTT. Translating gives CASSFPTDLHSNTEAFF.

The V call is TRBV4-1, the J call TRBJ1-5; D might be TRBD1 (5 bases). The germline V gene has CDR1 MGHRA and CDR2 YSYEKL. Trimming took off 2 bases at V and 6 bases at J, with 17 bases between the two ends. The CDR3 is made up of 16 amino acids. In DNA, the CDR3 is TGCGCCAGCAGCCAATCACCGGGGGGAAGTGGTCAGCCCCAGCATTTT. The encoded protein is CASSQSPGGSGQPQHF.

The chain carries TRBV3-1 (or the pseudogene TRBV3-2) and TRBJ1-6; D unclear. V lost 1 base and J 10 bases, leaving 11 bases between the germline ends. CDR3 size: 14 residues. The germline V gene encodes CDR1 LGHDT and CDR2 YNNKEL (reference sequence). CDR3 in DNA: TGTGCCAGCAGCCAAGTCCAGGCAAGCTCACCCCTCCACTTT. Protein product: CASSQVQASSPLHF.